This T cell receptor (beta chain) emerged from a study of CD8 T cells in Susac syndrome. Note on this clonotype: Its antigen is currently unknown.

RNA amounts of roughly 0.45 to 1 ug underwent reverse transcription with random hexamers. TCRdb used MiXCR to reprocess the immunoSEQ multiplex PCR reads, holding one entry per CDR3 protein. The table lists 75,000 to 100,000 distinct CDR3 sequences, about 93% of them singletons, with approximately 0.26% in the top ten. The study, taken as a whole, reports: An acknowledgment was made by the study that its TCR sequencing and HLA analysis involved relatively few individuals.

TCR beta was sequenced from blood CD8+ and CD4+ T cells. The individuals used as controls were healthy donors who had been matched for both age and sex. The TEMRA cells underwent FACS enrichment, while the CD8+ and CD4+ T cells underwent negative isolation. Material: CD8+ T cells from PBMCs. The source of this sequence is a human donor in good health.

In DNA, the CDR3 is TGTGCCAGCCCGACTGGGAACTATGGCTACACCTTC. Protein sequence: CASPTGNYGYTF. V usage is TRBV2 and J usage is TRBJ1-2; D is unresolved. This CDR3 is built from 12 residues. Germline assignment: CDR1 SNHLY and CDR2 FYNNEI. V dropped 8 bases and J dropped 2 bases, with 9 bases sitting between them.